The 8 T cell receptor beta chains below all came from one sample that was sequenced in a study of beta chain features in type 1 diabetes. General study findings and limits: Shortening of TCRB CDR3s, moderate but significant, appeared in all four CD4+ subsets of Type 1 diabetes patients.

These receptors lack a known antigen. What was sequenced were expressed TCRB transcripts, since all of the isolated RNA had been reverse transcribed. Sequenced by immunoSEQ multiplex PCR; TCRdb stores in-frame clones only, minus some. Of about 650,000 clones in the sample, around an eighth were seen once. The specimen was naive CD4+ T cells from blood. Receptors were obtained from a man aged 30 to 39 with type 1 diabetes.

The chain links TRBV2 to TRBJ2-4; D is unclear. The CDR3 loop spans 13 amino acids. V lost 3 bases and J 6 bases, leaving 9 bases between the germline ends. The germline CDR1 and CDR2 sequences are SNHLY and FYNNEI. CDR3 sequence: CASSDVGSNIQYF. Written as DNA, the CDR3 is TGTGCCAGCAGTGACGTGGGATCAAACATTCAGTACTTC.

This clone came up a few times. This chain connects TRBV5-4 to TRBJ2-5; tentative D call: TRBD2 (6 bases). Trimming cost V 4 bases and J 5 bases, with 18 bases left between them. The CDR3 consists of 15 residues. Germline values: CDR1 SGHNT, CDR2 YYREEE (reference sequence). CDR3 bases: TGTGCCAGCAGCCGACCGGGCAGCCGGGGGGAGACCCAGTACTTC. Encoded protein: CASSRPGSRGETQYF.

In regard to this clone: Other nucleotide sequences from this sample produce the same CDR3. The V call is TRBV7-2, the J call TRBJ2-2; D is unclear. This CDR3 contains 14 residues. Per germline, CDR1 SGHTA and CDR2 FQGNSA. Between the trimmed V and J ends, which lost 0 bases and 5 bases, there was a span of 7 bases. The CDR3 protein is CASSLASGTGELFF. DNA of the CDR3: TGTGCCAGCAGCTTAGCATCAGGAACCGGGGAGCTGTTTTTT.

A few counts support this clone. This chain connects TRBV7-9 to TRBJ1-3, with a tentative D call TRBD1 (5 bases). CDR1 and CDR2 (germline): SEHNR, FQNEAQ (reference sequence). CDR3 length: 15 residues. Trimming cost V 2 bases and J 0 bases, with 8 bases left between them. The CDR3 here is CASSLTGISGNTIYF. The CDR3, as DNA: TGTGCCAGCAGCTTAACAGGAATCTCTGGAAACACCATATATTTT.

This clone has only a few counts. CDR3 in DNA: TGTGCCAGCAGCTTAGTGGGACGCCTAAGCTCTGGAAACACCATATATTTT. Amino acids: CASSLVGRLSSGNTIYF. The chain couples TRBV7-2 to TRBJ1-3, with D maybe TRBD1 (5 bases). V lost 1 base and J 0 bases, leaving 13 bases between the germline ends. CDR1 is SGHTA and CDR2 is FQGNSA in the germline V gene. The CDR3 covers 17 residues.

This sequence joins TRBV29-1 and TRBJ2-7; D not resolved. Germline assignment: CDR1 SQVTM and CDR2 ANQGSEA. The CDR3 runs to 11 residues. V was clipped by 3 bases and J by 1 base, with 4 bases between them. The CDR3 region has the DNA TGCAGCGTTGAGGGGTCCTACGAGCAGTACTTC. It is translated as CSVEGSYEQYF.

The chain uses TRBV7-9 and TRBJ2-3, with TRBD2 matching over 10 bases. CDR1 and CDR2 (germline): SEHNR, FQNEAQ (reference sequence). The V gene end was trimmed by 7 bases and the J gene end by 3 bases; junction bases not matched to a gene: 4. This CDR3 has 14 amino acids. The CDR3 nucleotides are TGTGCCAGCAACCAAGCGGGGGGGACAGATACGCAGTATTTT. Protein product: CASNQAGGTDTQYF.

The chain uses TRBV2 and TRBJ2-5; D perhaps matches TRBD1 (6 bases). The CDR3 has 14 residues. The V gene lost 1 base and the J gene lost 5 bases, with 11 bases spanning the gap. The germline V gene encodes CDR1 SNHLY and CDR2 FYNNEI. DNA of the CDR3: TGTGCCAGCAGTGAAGTAACAGGGAAGGAGACCCAGTACTTC. It specifies CASSEVTGKETQYF.